Shown below are 31 T cell receptor beta chains from a single sample sequenced in a study of T cell responses to AZD1222 COVID-19 vaccine. The method was immunoSEQ multiplex PCR; TCRdb's version includes in-frame clones alone and lacks a portion of them. The sample records about 69,000 clones, less than 85% being singletons. This material consisted of peripheral blood, taken 28 days after the second AZD1222 dose. These receptors were collected from an adult who received the AZD1222 COVID-19 vaccine.

This clone was seen once. The chain links TRBV10-2 to TRBJ2-7, with TRBD1 as a possible D gene (5 bases). V was clipped by 5 bases and J by 3 bases, with 11 bases between them. The germline V gene has CDR1 WSHSY and CDR2 SAAADI. The CDR3 covers 13 residues. The CDR3 DNA sequence: TGCGCCAGCAGTATACAGGCCAACTACGAGCAGTACTTC. Its protein is CASSIQANYEQYF.

This clone occurred a few times. V is TRBV5-5 and J is TRBJ1-2; D might be TRBD1 (5 bases). The V gene's germline CDR1 is SGHKS and CDR2 YYEKEE (reference sequence). Trimming left V 4 bases short and J 0 bases short, with 10 bases between. There are 14 residues in the CDR3. CDR3 bases: TGTGCCAGCAGCCTTGGGGCAGCTAACTATGGCTACACCTTC. This translates into CASSLGAANYGYTF.

This chain uses TRBV5-6 with TRBJ2-7; TRBD1 agrees at 8 bases. Looked up from germline, CDR1 is SGHDT and CDR2 is YYEEEE. CDR3 size: 15 residues. With V trimmed by 4 bases and J by 2 bases, 8 bases remained unmatched. The DNA of the CDR3 is TGTGCCAGCAGCGTTGACAGGGGCCTCCCCTACGAGCAGTACTTC. Its translation is CASSVDRGLPYEQYF. Full variable domain (outside the CDR3, taken from reference TRBV5-6 and TRBJ2-7): DAGVTQSPTHLIKTRGQQVTLRCSPKSGHDTVSWYQQALGQGPQFIFQYYEEEERQRGNFPDRFSGHQFPNYSSELNVNALLLGDSALYLCASSVDRGLPYEQYFGPGTRLTVT.

This chain links TRBV5-4 with TRBJ2-5, with TRBD2 identical over 12 bases. The CDR3 length is 15 residues. The ends lost 3 bases at V and 3 bases at J; junction bases unmatched: 3. Germline V gene sequence: CDR1 SGHNT, CDR2 YYREEE (reference sequence). The CDR3 sequence is CASSSRLAGEETQYF. The DNA for the CDR3 is TGTGCCAGCAGCTCCCGACTAGCGGGGGAAGAGACCCAGTACTTC. The variable domain in full, with the rest retrieved from reference TRBV5-4 and TRBJ2-5, is ETGVTQSPTHLIKTRGQQVTLRCSSQSGHNTVSWYQQALGQGPQFIFQYYREEENGRGNFPPRFSGLQFPNYSSELNVNALELDDSALYLCASSSRLAGEETQYFGPGTRLLVL.

The gene calls are TRBV2 and TRBJ1-2; 7 nucleotides align to TRBD1. V lost 7 bases to trimming and J lost 8 bases; unmatched junction nucleotides: 10. The germline CDR1 and CDR2 sequences are SNHLY and FYNNEI. CDR3 length: 13 residues. In DNA form, the CDR3 reads TGTGCCAGCAAACCCCGGGACAGTATCGGCTACACCTTC. Translated: CASKPRDSIGYTF.

The genes are TRBV5-1 and TRBJ1-1; D may be TRBD1 (5 bases). The germline CDR1 and CDR2 sequences are SGHRS and YFSETQ. The CDR3 totals 13 residues. Trimming shortened V by 2 bases and J by 1 base, and 6 bases separated the two germline ends. The CDR3 DNA reads as TGCGCCAGCAGCTTACAGGAGAACACTGAAGCTTTCTTT. The encoded protein is CASSLQENTEAFF.

This chain connects TRBV9 to TRBJ2-3; D uncertain. The V gene lost 3 bases and the J gene lost 3 bases, with 5 bases spanning the gap. The germline V gene has CDR1 SGDLS and CDR2 YYNGEE. The CDR3 totals 12 residues. CDR3 sequence: CASSEGTDTQYF. The CDR3, as DNA: TGTGCCAGCAGCGAGGGAACAGATACGCAGTATTTT.

The chain couples TRBV6-5 to TRBJ1-1, with D uncertain. Germline values: CDR1 MNHEY, CDR2 SVGAGI. V was shortened by 6 bases and J by 4 bases, with 9 bases between the two germline ends. The CDR3 runs 12 residues. CDR3 protein: CASSPPGTEAFF. CDR3 coding DNA: TGTGCCAGCAGCCCCCCAGGCACTGAAGCTTTCTTT.

The count of this clone is one. V usage is TRBV10-1 and J usage is TRBJ1-4; D is ambiguous. Germline CDR1 reads WNHNN; CDR2 reads SYGVQD (reference sequence). The CDR3 runs to 12 residues. The V end lost 3 bases, the J end lost 8 bases, and 7 bases lay between the germline ends. CDR3 DNA: TGCGCCAGCAGTGAAGGAGAAGAAAAACTGTTTTTT. The encoded protein is CASSEGEEKLFF.

V gene TRBV7-8 combines with J gene TRBJ2-3; 11 bases map to TRBD2. The CDR3 covers 16 residues. Germline assignment: CDR1 SGHVS and CDR2 FQNEAQ. Trimming took 1 base from V and 4 from J; bases not matched to a gene: 4. The CDR3 loop reads CASSLGPSGGPDTQYF. CDR3 nucleotides: TGTGCCAGCAGCTTAGGGCCTAGCGGGGGGCCAGATACGCAGTATTTT.

This clone was found a few times. This chain joins TRBV12-3 or TRBV12-4 and TRBJ1-1, with D unresolved. The CDR3 spans 12 residues. Trimming took off 6 bases at V and 1 base at J, with 6 bases between the two ends. CDR3 nucleotide sequence: TGTGCCAGCAGATACAGGAACACTGAAGCTTTCTTT. Protein product: CASRYRNTEAFF.

The J gene is TRBJ2-1, the V gene TRBV6-5; 15 bases align to TRBD2. V lost 6 bases and J lost 7; bases outside the gene matches: 4. This CDR3 contains 15 residues. Per the germline V gene, CDR1 is MNHEY and CDR2 is SVGAGI. The CDR3 reads CASRPGLAGGNEQFF. As DNA, the CDR3 is TGTGCCAGCAGACCCGGACTAGCGGGAGGGAATGAGCAGTTCTTC.

This rearrangement joins TRBV18 to TRBJ1-1; D is ambiguous. The CDR3 consists of 13 residues. Per the germline V gene, CDR1 is KGHSH and CDR2 is LQKENI. V gave up 3 bases and J gave up 1 base, with 6 bases separating them. The CDR3 here is CASSPSENTEAFF. The CDR3 DNA follows: TGTGCCAGCTCACCCTCCGAGAACACTGAAGCTTTCTTT.

This chain uses TRBV6-1 with TRBJ1-1; TRBD1 matches 9 bases. The CDR3 consists of 17 residues. Germline CDR1 and CDR2: MNHNS and SASEGT. Trimming removed 3 bases from V and 1 base from J; junction bases left unmatched: 9. The CDR3 reads CASSETLTGGQNTEAFF. The CDR3 DNA reads TGTGCCAGCAGTGAGACATTGACAGGGGGACAGAACACTGAAGCTTTCTTT.

The count of this clone is one. The chain links TRBV2 to TRBJ2-7; D is uncertain. The V gene lost 11 bases and the J gene lost 3 bases, with 17 bases spanning the gap. This CDR3 spans 13 amino acids. The germline CDR1 and CDR2 sequences are SNHLY and FYNNEI. The CDR3 loop reads CAVRPGSFYEQYF. The CDR3 nucleotides are TGTGCCGTCCGACCCGGGTCTTTCTACGAGCAGTACTTC.

The V gene is TRBV9, the J gene TRBJ2-7, with 9 bases lining up with TRBD1. Trimming took 4 bases from V and 3 from J; bases not matched to a gene: 5. This CDR3 comprises 14 residues. Germline V gene data show CDR1 as SGDLS and CDR2 as YYNGEE. CDR3: CASSLRDRDYEQYF. The CDR3 DNA reads as TGTGCCAGCAGCCTCCGGGACAGGGACTACGAGCAGTACTTC.

The rearrangement uses TRBV2 and TRBJ2-1; TRBD2 is a possible D gene (6 bases). The CDR3 spans 13 residues. Trimming left V 6 bases short and J 1 base short, with 7 bases between. The germline gives CDR1 SNHLY, CDR2 FYNNEI. The CDR3 DNA reads TGTGCCAGCAGCCTAGCGTCCTACAATGAGCAGTTCTTC. It translates to CASSLASYNEQFF.

The J gene is TRBJ2-4, the V gene TRBV6-5, with D uncertain. This CDR3 is built from 12 residues. The V and J ends lost 4 bases and 8 bases respectively, with 9 bases between them. Germline lookup yields CDR1 MNHEY and CDR2 SVGAGI. CDR3 sequence reads: CASSSSRHIQYF. The CDR3 coding sequence is TGTGCCAGCAGTTCCTCTAGGCACATTCAGTACTTC.

V and J are TRBV5-1 and TRBJ1-2, with a tentative D call TRBD1 (6 bases). CDR1 is SGHRS, CDR2 YFSETQ, per germline. V gave up 3 bases and J gave up 2 bases, with 14 bases separating them. CDR3 length: 15 residues. The CDR3 DNA reads as TGCGCCAGCAGCTGGACACAGGGTGTCAACTATGGCTACACCTTC. This gives the protein CASSWTQGVNYGYTF.

The chain couples TRBV30 to TRBJ2-3; 7 bases are a match to TRBD2. This CDR3 is 13 amino acids long. V was clipped by 4 bases and J by 2 bases; unmatched bases: 3. Germline loops: CDR1 GTSNPN, CDR2 SVGIG (reference sequence). This CDR3 reads CAWTSGNTDTQYF. The CDR3, as DNA: TGTGCCTGGACTAGCGGAAACACAGATACGCAGTATTTT.

In its sample, this clone was seen once. This chain links TRBV19 with TRBJ2-1; D may be TRBD2 (5 bases). The CDR3 extends over 14 amino acids. Trimming removed 3 bases from V and 3 bases from J, with 9 bases in between. The germline V gene encodes CDR1 LNHDA and CDR2 SQIVND (reference sequence). CDR3 coding DNA: TGTGCCAGTAGTATGTCCGGGGACTACAATGAGCAGTTCTTC. Protein: CASSMSGDYNEQFF.

The rearrangement joins TRBV19 to TRBJ1-5; a weak D match, TRBD1 (6 bases). V lost 0 bases and J lost 7, with 10 bases in between. Germline V gene lookup returns CDR1 LNHDA and CDR2 SQIVND (reference sequence). The CDR3 runs 14 residues. This CDR3 is CASSIEGGGQPQHF. The CDR3 nucleotides are TGTGCCAGTAGTATAGAGGGCGGGGGCCAGCCCCAGCATTTT.

The chain uses TRBV9 and TRBJ2-1, with D unresolved. The V and J ends lost 3 bases and 8 bases respectively, with 6 bases between them. The length of the CDR3 is 11 residues. Germline CDR1 SGDLS, CDR2 YYNGEE. This chain's CDR3 is CASSAAYEQFF. The CDR3 nucleotides are TGTGCCAGCAGCGCCGCCTATGAGCAGTTCTTC. The variable domain in full, with the rest retrieved from reference TRBV9 and TRBJ2-1, is DSGVTQTPKHLITATGQRVTLRCSPRSGDLSVYWYQQSLDQGLQFLIQYYNGEERAKGNILERFSAQQFPDLHSELNLSSLELGDSALYFCASSAAYEQFFGPGTRLTVL.

DNA of the CDR3: TGTGCCAGCAACTCGGGAAACACCATATATTTT. This encodes CASNSGNTIYF. This chain connects TRBV7-9 to TRBJ1-3, with unresolved D. V was pared by 7 bases and J by 4 bases, with 5 bases between. The germline V gene encodes CDR1 SEHNR and CDR2 FQNEAQ (reference sequence). The length of the CDR3 is 11 residues.

The rearrangement uses TRBV21-1 and TRBJ1-4; TRBD1 was called by the table and not checked on the DNA. TRBV21-1 is a pseudogene locus. The CDR3 length is 15 residues. CDR3 nucleotide sequence: TGTGCCAGCAGCAAAGTCGCCCCACAAAATGGAAAACTGTTTTTT. It codes for CASSKVAPQNGKLFF.

Here the CDR3 DNA reads TGTGCCAGCAGGGACTGGGGGGTCTCCTACAATGAGCAGTTCTTC. Amino acid sequence: CASRDWGVSYNEQFF. The chain uses TRBV27 and TRBJ2-1; D perhaps matches TRBD2 (6 bases). Trimming shortened V by 6 bases and J by 0 bases, and 12 bases separated the two germline ends. The CDR3 length is 15 residues. Germline V gene data show CDR1 as MNHEY and CDR2 as SMNVEV (reference sequence).

V is TRBV18 and J is TRBJ1-1, with 12 bases matching TRBD1. Germline CDR1 is KGHSH and CDR2 is LQKENI. This CDR3 is built from 13 residues. After removal of 0 bases from V and 13 bases from J, the junction contained 3 bases not matched to a gene. The chain's CDR3 is CASSPPGQGAGFF. CDR3 coding DNA: TGTGCCAGCTCACCACCGGGACAGGGGGCGGGTTTCTTT.

This clone was recorded only once. The chain is built from TRBV24-1 and TRBJ1-2, with D unclear. Germline V lookup: CDR1 KGHDR, CDR2 SFDVKD. Trimming left V 3 bases short and J 8 bases short, with 9 bases between. This CDR3 has 12 amino acids. In nucleotides, the CDR3 is TGTGCCACCAGTGATGGATTGAGGGGCTACACCTTC. This gives the protein CATSDGLRGYTF.

The chain links TRBV6-5 to TRBJ1-1; the match to TRBD1 covers 7 bases. Germline V gives CDR1 MNHEY, CDR2 SVGAGI. V was pared by 0 bases and J by 1 base, with 5 bases of the junction left unmatched. CDR3 length: 16 amino acids. CDR3: CASSYSYRGGNTEAFF. Written as DNA, the CDR3 is TGTGCCAGCAGTTACTCTTACAGGGGAGGGAACACTGAAGCTTTCTTT.

V is TRBV2 and J is TRBJ1-6; D remains ambiguous. The CDR3 loop spans 11 amino acids. V was clipped by 4 bases and J by 8 bases, with 3 bases between them. From germline, CDR1 is SNHLY and CDR2 FYNNEI. CDR3 bases: TGTGCCAGCAGTGGAGATTCACCCCTCCACTTT. It codes for CASSGDSPLHF.

The chain carries TRBV6-5 and TRBJ1-6; no firm D call. The CDR3 covers 14 residues. Trimming pared 8 bases from V and 3 bases from J, leaving 11 bases between. Germline V CDR1 and CDR2: MNHEY, SVGAGI. This chain's CDR3 is CASSADGYNSPLHF. Written as DNA, the CDR3 is TGTGCCAGCTCGGCAGACGGCTATAATTCACCCCTCCACTTT.